The table lists the clone carrying this T cell receptor beta chain with a few counts. Its antigen is unknown. The data stem from a study of neoadjuvant nivolumab and ipilimumab in lung cancer. V was cut by 3 bases and J by 3 bases, with 11 bases left in between. Germline loops: CDR1 SGHTA, CDR2 FQGTGA. This CDR3 comprises 14 residues. General study points: Only a single major-pathologic-response sample was available for clonality analysis. Higher pretherapy blood TCR richness went with higher resected-tumor richness. TCR richness and clonality were higher in tumors than adjacent uninvolved lung.

Sequencing was performed with immunoSEQ multiplex PCR; in TCRdb, only in-frame clones are kept and a portion is missing. The sample has approximately 23,000 clones, 82% seen once. Here the sequenced sample was peripheral blood, taken before neoadjuvant nivolumab, alone or with ipilimumab. The chain recombines TRBV7-3 with TRBJ1-2, with D possibly being TRBD1 (6 bases). The TCR was taken from an adult with non-small cell lung cancer. CDR3 residues: CASSLNAGDYGYTF. CDR3 sequence (DNA): TGTGCCAGCAGCTTGAATGCAGGGGACTATGGCTACACCTTC.